The T cell receptor beta chain under discussion was sequenced for a study of blood T cell repertoires in COVID-19. The CDR3 loop spans 15 amino acids. J was trimmed by 4 bases and V by 0 bases; bases with no gene match: 6. Germline CDR1 reads SGHRS; CDR2 reads YFSETQ. The protocol was immunoSEQ multiplex PCR, while the TCRdb copy is restricted to in-frame clones and leaves out a portion. The repertoire holds about 140,000 clones, with more than 80% as singletons. Sequenced input: PBMCs or T cells enriched from blood (not recorded which). The source is a young woman who had been exposed to COVID-19. The rearrangement links TRBV5-1 to TRBJ1-2; 7 nucleotides line up with TRBD1. CDR3: CASSLEVGGGYGYTF. CDR3 in DNA: TGCGCCAGCAGCTTGGAGGTAGGGGGCGGCTATGGCTACACCTTC. The full variable domain, in which reference TRBV5-1 and TRBJ1-2 provide the parts outside the CDR3, is KAGVTQTPRYLIKTRGQQVTLSCSPISGHRSVSWYQQTPGQGLQFLFEYFSETQRNKGNFPGRFSGRQFSNSRSEMNVSTLELGDSALYLCASSLEVGGGYGYTFGSGTRLTVV.